The 12 T cell receptor beta chains given below trace back to one sample, sequenced in a study of early T cells in non-severe SARS-CoV-2 infection. TCRdb independently ran MiXCR on the 5' RACE reads; one entry per CDR3 protein. The data show around 99,000 distinct CDR3 sequences, around 10% seen once. Sample: whole blood. These receptors were collected from an adult who was a healthcare worker with PCR-confirmed SARS-CoV-2 infection or an uninfected control (not recorded which).

The chain recombines TRBV24-1 with TRBJ1-1; D gene uncertain. Germline CDR1 and CDR2: KGHDR and SFDVKD. CDR3 length equals 14 residues. The V gene lost 4 bases and the J gene lost 1 base, with 9 bases spanning the gap. This chain's CDR3 is CATSEGGRNTEAFF. The CDR3 bases are TGTGCCACCAGTGAAGGCGGGAGGAACACTGAAGCTTTCTTT.

In this sample, this clonotype turned up many times. V gene TRBV7-6 combines with J gene TRBJ2-2; D remains unclear. The CDR3 spans 15 residues. V shed 3 bases and J shed 0 bases, with 8 bases lying between them. CDR1 and CDR2 from the germline V gene are SGHVS and FNYEAQ. For the CDR3, the DNA is TGTGCCAGCAGCTTCGGTACTGCGAACACCGGGGAGCTGTTTTTT. Amino acids: CASSFGTANTGELFF.

This clonotype came up many times. V and J are TRBV6-5 and TRBJ2-5; maybe TRBD1 (7 bases). V shed 5 bases and J shed 4 bases, with 20 bases lying between them. Germline V lookup: CDR1 MNHEY, CDR2 SVGAGI. The CDR3 loop spans 16 amino acids. DNA for the CDR3: TGTGCCAGCAGTACCACAAGATCAGGGGGGAGAGAGACCCAGTACTTC. Amino acid sequence: CASSTTRSGGRETQYF.

This clonotype was recorded at least ten times. This chain joins TRBV6-5 and TRBJ2-3; 7 nucleotides line up with TRBD2. The CDR3 sequence is 13 residues long. J was trimmed by 9 bases and V by 1 base; bases with no gene match: 4. CDR1 MNHEY and CDR2 SVGAGI come from the germline V gene. CDR3 amino acids: CASSYFQGGTQYF. The CDR3 DNA sequence: TGTGCCAGCAGTTACTTCCAGGGAGGGACGCAGTATTTT.

This clonotype has a handful of counts. The chain is built from TRBV7-9 and TRBJ2-5; 8 bases align to TRBD2. Losses at the gene ends were 5 bases for V and 3 bases for J; bases not matched to a gene: 14. CDR3 length: 17 amino acids. CDR1 SEHNR and CDR2 FQNEAQ come from the germline V gene (reference sequence). CDR3 loop: CASSLPGHSGGEETQYF. The CDR3 region has the DNA TGTGCCAGCAGCCTACCGGGACACTCGGGAGGGGAAGAGACCCAGTACTTC.

V is TRBV7-9 and J is TRBJ2-5; D gene ambiguous. Trimming cost V 8 bases and J 3 bases, with 10 bases left between them. This CDR3 contains 12 residues. Germline loops: CDR1 SEHNR, CDR2 FQNEAQ (reference sequence). The CDR3, as DNA: TGTGCCAGCGGACGGACCGAAGAGACCCAGTACTTC. It specifies CASGRTEETQYF.

In regard to this clonotype: The final CDR3 position lacks the conserved phenylalanine or tryptophan, pointing to a likely read error. The chain uses TRBV7-2 and TRBJ2-1; 11 positions match TRBD2. Germline V lookup: CDR1 SGHTA, CDR2 FQGNSA. The CDR3 covers 16 residues. J lost 8 bases, V lost 6 bases, and 12 bases had no gene match. The CDR3: CASRLYLAGGPYEQFS. In DNA, the CDR3 is TGTGCCAGCAGACTATATCTAGCGGGAGGTCCGTATGAGCAGTTCTCC.

This clonotype was found a few times. The chain uses TRBV20-1 and TRBJ2-7; no firm D call. Germline V gene data show CDR1 as DFQATT and CDR2 as SNEGSKA (reference sequence). Trimming removed 5 bases from V and 3 bases from J, with 8 bases in between. CDR3 length equals 11 residues. The chain's CDR3 is CSASILYEQYF. The CDR3 DNA reads TGCAGTGCTTCCATCCTCTACGAGCAGTACTTC.

This clonotype was picked up a small number of times. CDR3 nucleotide sequence: TGTGCCAGCAGTCGCCCCGGCCGGGCCATCCACCAAGGCACAGATACGCAGTATTTT. Translated: CASSRPGRAIHQGTDTQYF. The chain recombines TRBV28 with TRBJ2-3; D is undetermined. V lost 5 bases, J lost 1 base, and 25 bases lay in between. The CDR3 totals 19 residues. In germline, CDR1 is MDHEN, CDR2 SYDVKM.

The chain uses TRBV28 and TRBJ2-7; D gene ambiguous. This CDR3 spans 12 amino acids. Germline lookup yields CDR1 MDHEN and CDR2 SYDVKM. Trimming shortened V by 2 bases and J by 5 bases, and 7 bases separated the two germline ends. CDR3 nucleotide sequence: TGTGCCAGCAGTTTAAGGGTCCACGAGCAGTACTTC. As protein: CASSLRVHEQYF.

This sequence joins TRBV11-2 and TRBJ2-5; TRBD2 agrees at 12 bases. The V gene end was trimmed by 7 bases and the J gene end by 0 bases; junction bases not matched to a gene: 6. The CDR3 sequence is 16 residues long. The germline V gene has CDR1 SGHAT and CDR2 FQNNGV. CDR3 region: CASTAGTSGYQETQYF. In DNA, the CDR3 is TGTGCCAGCACCGCTGGGACTAGCGGGTACCAAGAGACCCAGTACTTC.

CDR3 amino acids: CASSQGLADILYEQYF. In DNA form, the CDR3 reads TGTGCCAGCAGCCAGGGACTAGCGGACATACTCTACGAGCAGTACTTC. The V and J genes are TRBV3-1 and TRBJ2-7; TRBD2 agrees at 11 bases. The length of the CDR3 is 16 residues. Germline loops: CDR1 LGHDT, CDR2 YNNKEL (reference sequence). After removal of 3 bases from V and 3 bases from J, the junction contained 7 bases not matched to a gene.